These T cell receptor beta chains were read from a single sample in a study of human T cells and chemical hapten exposure. In TCRdb, the RACE reads were re-called with MiXCR into one record per CDR3 protein. The table has under 200,000 distinct CDR3 sequences, 28% seen once. The specimen was whole blood, collected in connection with sensitization to the hapten diphenylcyclopropenone (DPC). The receptors were gathered from a woman in her late teens or twenties with alopecia areata. Some clones in this sample may be carry-over from other donors' samples. The CDR3 runs from the conserved cysteine through the conserved F or W. A D gene is named only where the DNA matches it firmly. Clone size is not always given. Where it is, it says once, few, many or a class for expanded clones.

TRBD1 TRBJ1-5 TRBV7-2 . TGTGCCAGCAGCTCAGGACAGGGGGCAAAGCCCCAGCATTTT CASSSGQGAKPQHF
. TRBJ2-1 TRBV7-9 . TGTGCCAGCAGCTACCCCCGGGAAATCAATGAGCAGTTCTTC CASSYPREINEQFF
. TRBJ2-1 TRBV6-5 once TGTGCCAGCAGTTACAGTTCAGGGCCGGGGAATGAGCAGTTCTTC CASSYSSGPGNEQFF
. TRBJ2-3 TRBV5-1 once TGCGCCAGCAGCTTGGAAGTTGAAGCAGATACGCAGTATTTT CASSLEVEADTQYF
. TRBJ2-2 TRBV2 few TGTGCCAGCATATATGGCGGGGAGCTGTTTTTT CASIYGGELFF
. TRBJ1-2 TRBV29-1 once TGCAGCGTGCCACGCGGCTATGGCTACACCTTC CSVPRGYGYTF
. TRBJ2-5 TRBV7-9 . TGTGCCAGCAGGAAGGGCGAGACCCAGTACTTC CASRKGETQYF
TRBD1 TRBJ1-5 TRBV12-3/TRBV12-4 . TGTGCCAGCAGTATTGACAGGGGCCAGCCCCAGCATTTT CASSIDRGQPQHF
. TRBJ1-3 TRBV7-2 . TGTGCCAGCAGTATACGGAGCGCGGCGTCTGGAAACACCATATATTTT CASSIRSAASGNTIYF
TRBD2 TRBJ2-1 TRBV30 . TGTGCCTGGAGCGGGGGGTTCTCCTACAATGAGCAGTTCTTC CAWSGGFSYNEQFF
. TRBJ1-1 TRBV5-1 . TGCGCCAGCAGTACCTGGTCGGTAGAAGGCGAGACTTTCTTT CASSTWSVEGETFF
TRBD2 TRBJ2-1 TRBV29-1 many TGCAGCGTTGATAGTAGCGGGATCTACAATGAGCAGTTCTTC CSVDSSGIYNEQFF
. TRBJ2-1 TRBV13 once TGTGCCAGCAGTCGATCAGGACCCCCACTTTACAATGAGCAGTTCTTC CASSRSGPPLYNEQFF
. TRBJ1-5 TRBV6-1 . TGTGCCAGCAGCCTCCACAAAAATCAGCCCCAGCATTTT CASSLHKNQPQHF
TRBD1 TRBJ2-3 TRBV3-1 . TGTGCCAGCAGCCAAACAGGGGCCAGCACAGATACGCAGTATTTT CASSQTGASTDTQYF
. TRBJ2-2 TRBV21-1 . TGTGCCAGCGAAGCTTCGGGGGGCGGGGAGCTGTTTTTT CASEASGGGELFF
TRBD2 TRBJ2-3 TRBV10-2 . TGCGCCAGCAGTGCCCTAGCGGGGGGCACAGATACGCAGTATTTT CASSALAGGTDTQYF
TRBD2 TRBJ2-7 TRBV4-3 few TGCGCCAGCAGCCATGCGACTAGCGGGGGTACCTACGAGCAGTACTTC CASSHATSGGTYEQYF
. TRBJ2-3 TRBV7-3 . TGTGCCAGCAGCTTAGAGGAATGGAGGACAGACCTACGTGGCGATACGCAGTATTTT CASSLEEWRTDLRGDTQYF
. TRBJ1-3 TRBV21-1 few TGTGCCAGCAGCAAAGAAGAGAACTCCTCTGGAAACACCATATATTTT CASSKEENSSGNTIYF
. TRBJ2-1 TRBV27 once TGTGCCAGCAGTTTTGAGGGACATGAGCAGTTCTTC CASSFEGHEQFF
. TRBJ2-1 TRBV7-6 once TGTGCCAGCAGCTTAGACCAGAGCTCCTACAATGAGCAGTTCTTC CASSLDQSSYNEQFF
TRBD1 TRBJ2-4 TRBV2 . TGTGCCAGCAGTGGGGACAGAGCCAAAAACATTCAGTACTTC CASSGDRAKNIQYF
. TRBJ1-3 TRBV4-2 few TGTGCCAGCAGCCAACACGGGAGTGACTCTGGAAACACCATATATTTT CASSQHGSDSGNTIYF
. TRBJ2-7 TRBV4-1 . TGCGCCAGCAGCCAAGATAGGACAGCGTACTCCTACGAGCAGTACTTC CASSQDRTAYSYEQYF
TRBD1 TRBJ1-2 TRBV29-1 . TGCAGCGTTGGACAGGGTAACGGCTACACCTTC CSVGQGNGYTF
. TRBJ1-2 TRBV7-9 . TGTGCCAGCAGCCAAAACGTCCGGGAAACGGCTGGCTACACCTTC CASSQNVRETAGYTF
. TRBJ2-1 TRBV30 few TGTGCCTGGAGTCCGGGGGCAGGTGAGCAGTTCTTC CAWSPGAGEQFF
. TRBJ2-5 TRBV27 . TGTGCCAGCAGTTGGGACAAACAAGAGACCCAGTACTTC CASSWDKQETQYF
. TRBJ2-2 TRBV3-1 . TGTGCCAGCAGCCACAGACAGGTGACCGGGGAGCTGTTTTTT CASSHRQVTGELFF
. TRBJ1-1 TRBV4-1 . TGCGCCAGCAGCCAGATAGACGGACTCGTTACTGAAGCTTTCTTT CASSQIDGLVTEAFF
TRBD1 TRBJ1-5 TRBV29-1 many TGCAGCGTTGCCGGGACAGGGGGCCGTAGCAATCAGCCCCAGCATTTT CSVAGTGGRSNQPQHF
TRBD2 TRBJ2-7 TRBV5-1 . TGCGCCAGCAGCTTGGGAACTAGCGGGGCCTACGAGCAGTACTTC CASSLGTSGAYEQYF
. TRBJ2-1 TRBV24-1 few TGTGCCACCAGTGATTTGAGCGTGGATGAGCAGTTCTTC CATSDLSVDEQFF
. TRBJ2-1 TRBV27 few TGTGCCAGCAGTTTGGGCCTTACCGGTAATGAGCAGTTCTTC CASSLGLTGNEQFF
TRBD1 TRBJ1-2 TRBV7-2 . TGTGCCAGCAGCTTGGTCTGGGACAGCGCTAACTATGGCTACACCTTC CASSLVWDSANYGYTF
. TRBJ1-2 TRBV4-1 many TGCGCCAGCAGCCAAGAGAGTGGTAGAGGCTACACCTTC CASSQESGRGYTF
TRBD1 TRBJ2-3 TRBV11-2 few TGTGCCAGCAGCTTAATTAGCAAGGGTCCAGGGGGCGTAGATACGCAGTATTTT CASSLISKGPGGVDTQYF
. TRBJ2-7 TRBV7-6 . TGTGCCAGCAGAGACAGGTCTGGCGAGCAGTACTTC CASRDRSGEQYF
TRBD2 TRBJ2-5 TRBV4-1 few TGCGCCAGCAGCCAGGAATTGACTAGCCGAGAGACCCAGTACTTC CASSQELTSRETQYF
. TRBJ2-7 TRBV7-9 many TGTGCCAGCAGCCCCAATGAGAGGGCAGGTCAGTACTTC CASSPNERAGQYF
. TRBJ2-1 TRBV5-1 few TGCGCCAGCAGCTTGGAGAGTGATCCCTACAATGAGCAGTTCTTC CASSLESDPYNEQFF
. TRBJ2-7 TRBV27 . TGTGCCAGCAGTTTGTCCCGGCACTACGAGCAGTACTTC CASSLSRHYEQYF
. TRBJ2-5 TRBV6-2/TRBV6-3 . TGTGCCAGCAAGCGCCTAGAGGTTGAGACCCAGTACTTC CASKRLEVETQYF
. TRBJ1-1 TRBV4-1 few TGCGCCAGCAGCCAAGACGGCGGATATACTGAAGCTTTCTTT CASSQDGGYTEAFF
. TRBJ1-4 TRBV20-1 few TGCAGTGTCCCGGGGAAAAAACTGTTTTTT CSVPGKKLFF
. TRBJ1-1 TRBV6-2/TRBV6-3 . TGTGCCAGCAGTTACCGGGGTCGGGGCACTGAAGCTTTCTTT CASSYRGRGTEAFF
TRBD2 TRBJ2-7 TRBV13 . TGTGCCAGCAGCTTCACTAGCGGGAATCTGCGGGAGCAGTACTTC CASSFTSGNLREQYF